The 32 T cell receptor beta chains below come from one sample, sequenced in a study of spatial heterogeneity in lung cancer. These TCRs' antigens remain unknown. The time point: sample taken at primary tumor resection. Notes on the study in general: Intratumoral expanded alpha and beta TCR counts were found to track tumor mutation counts.

MiXCR, applied by TCRdb to the 5' RACE reads, yields one record per CDR3 protein. The sample includes under 20,000 distinct CDR3 sequences, more than 9% of them seen just once. Sequencing used lung tumor tissue, obtained at surgery. The receptors shown here come from a female donor with early-stage non-small cell lung cancer.

This clonotype was counted a few times. Within a library made for alpha chains, this beta chain is off target, and its count is uninformative. This chain uses TRBV5-6 with TRBJ2-1, with D hard to call. The germline V gene has CDR1 SGHDT and CDR2 YYEEEE. This CDR3 has 15 residues. The V and J ends lost 4 bases and 0 bases respectively, with 11 bases between them. CDR3 residues: CASSPSPSSYNEQFF. For the CDR3, the DNA is TGTGCCAGCAGCCCGTCTCCGAGCTCCTACAATGAGCAGTTCTTC.

This clonotype was seen repeatedly, ten times or more. This beta chain represents an off-target read in a library built for alpha chains; its size is of limited meaning. CDR3 sequence: CASSFRGRETDTQYF. DNA of the CDR3: TGTGCCAGCAGCTTTAGGGGACGCGAAACAGATACGCAGTATTTT. The V call is TRBV7-9, the J call TRBJ2-3; D possibly uses TRBD1 or TRBD2 (5 bases each). The CDR3 is made up of 15 amino acids. Trimming stripped 3 bases from V and 3 bases from J, with 13 bases between. Germline loops: CDR1 SEHNR, CDR2 FQNEAQ (reference sequence).

Of note for this clonotype: A junction boundary mismatches the germline segment, possibly from a read error. This beta chain is a stray sequence in a library constructed for alpha chains; its clone size is not meaningful. The chain recombines TRBV9 with TRBJ2-3; TRBD2 aligns across 11 bases. CDR1 SGDLS and CDR2 YYNGEE come from the germline V gene. The CDR3 contains 16 residues. The CDR3 sequence: CAGSGDLAGGPDTQYF. The DNA of the CDR3 is TGTGCCGGCAGCGGTGACCTAGCGGGGGGACCAGATACGCAGTATTTT.

This clonotype was observed a handful of times. Found in a library prepared for alpha chains, this beta chain is an off-target read, and its abundance has little meaning. V gene TRBV4-2 combines with J gene TRBJ1-5; 10 bases align to TRBD1. This CDR3 has 17 residues. J was trimmed by 5 bases and V by 1 base; bases with no gene match: 8. The V gene's germline CDR1 is LGHNA and CDR2 YNFKEQ. This chain's CDR3 is CASSQGGTGEGYQPQHF. The CDR3 DNA is TGTGCCAGCAGCCAAGGGGGGACAGGGGAAGGTTATCAGCCCCAGCATTTT.

This clonotype was recorded at least ten times. As an off-target read in a library built for alpha chains, this beta chain has a frequency of little significance. The chain links TRBV7-2 to TRBJ1-1; D gene uncertain. The CDR3 loop spans 13 amino acids. Trimming removed 1 base from V and 2 bases from J, with 5 bases in between. CDR1 is SGHTA and CDR2 is FQGNSA in the germline V gene. The CDR3 protein is CASSLGHNTEAFF. CDR3 sequence (DNA): TGTGCCAGCAGCTTAGGACATAACACTGAAGCTTTCTTT.

Of note for this clonotype: This beta chain is an off-target read within a library intended for alpha chains, so its frequency means little. The rearrangement uses TRBV28 and TRBJ1-3; D uncertain. The CDR3 has 14 amino acids. CDR1 is MDHEN and CDR2 is SYDVKM in the germline V gene. Trimming left V 5 bases short and J 2 bases short, with 10 bases between. CDR3 in amino acids: CASSQRGAGNTIYF. The DNA for the CDR3 is TGTGCCAGCAGTCAACGGGGTGCTGGAAACACCATATATTTT.

About this clonotype itself: The size of this beta chain means little, since it is a stray read in a library made for alpha chains. This rearrangement joins TRBV15 to TRBJ2-5; possible D gene TRBD2, 5 bases. The CDR3 is 14 residues long. Trimming took 3 bases from V and 2 from J, leaving 10 bases between them. Per the germline V gene, CDR1 is LNHNV and CDR2 is YYDKDF (reference sequence). The CDR3, as DNA: TGTGCCACCAGCAGGCAGAGGGTACAAGAGACCCAGTACTTC. It translates to CATSRQRVQETQYF. Full variable domain (remainder filled in from reference TRBV15 and TRBJ2-5): DAMVIQNPRYQVTQFGKPVTLSCSQTLNHNVMYWYQQKSSQAPKLLFHYYDKDFNNEADTPDNFQSRRPNTSFCFLDIRSPGLGDTAMYLCATSRQRVQETQYFGPGTRLLVL.

This clonotype was counted between two and nine times. Because this beta chain is a stray read in a library intended to capture alpha chains, its abundance should not be given much weight. The V and J genes are TRBV20-1 and TRBJ2-2; TRBD1 matches at 8 bases. The ends lost 6 bases at V and 1 base at J; junction bases unmatched: 1. Germline-derived CDR1 and CDR2 are DFQATT and SNEGSKA (reference sequence). This CDR3 contains 13 residues. DNA of the CDR3: TGCAGTGCCGACAGGGGGAACACCGGGGAGCTGTTTTTT. The encoded protein is CSADRGNTGELFF.

By share, this clonotype counts as medium-sized (0.01 to 0.1%). This beta chain lies outside the target of a library built for alpha chains; its clone size means little. This rearrangement joins TRBV7-9 to TRBJ1-1, with D hard to call. The V and J ends lost 6 bases and 6 bases respectively, with 17 bases between them. Germline-derived CDR1 and CDR2 are SEHNR and FQNEAQ (reference sequence). The CDR3 is 14 amino acids. The CDR3 nucleotides are TGTGCCAGCAGTCACCCCGTTAAACGGGCTGAAGCTTTCTTT. This translates into CASSHPVKRAEAFF.

This clonotype was detected many times. For a library built for alpha chains, this beta chain is a stray read; little rests on its size. This chain connects TRBV7-4 to TRBJ1-5; D is unclear. The CDR3 runs to 14 residues. Trimming pared 8 bases from V and 0 bases from J, leaving 11 bases between. Germline V lookup: CDR1 SGHVT, CDR2 SQSDAQ. The CDR3 DNA is TGTGCCAGCCGACGGGCACGTAGCAATCAGCCCCAGCATTTT. It codes for CASRRARSNQPQHF.

In the case of this clonotype: A library made for alpha chains picked up this beta chain off target, so its size means little. The chain couples TRBV11-2 to TRBJ1-2; D unresolved. Germline V gene data show CDR1 as SGHAT and CDR2 as FQNNGV. The CDR3 loop spans 14 amino acids. Trimming shortened V by 0 bases and J by 4 bases, and 9 bases separated the two germline ends. The DNA for the CDR3 is TGTGCCAGCAGCTTAGAAAGCCAGCGCTATGGCTACACCTTC. Translated: CASSLESQRYGYTF.

This clonotype was seen at least ten times. Because the library targeted alpha chains, this beta chain is an off-target read whose size means little. The chain is built from TRBV28 and TRBJ2-4; D uncertain. The germline V gene encodes CDR1 MDHEN and CDR2 SYDVKM. The ends were cut back, 6 bases at V and 0 bases at J, with 9 bases in the middle. The CDR3 spans 14 residues. The CDR3 sequence is CASSPERAKNIQYF. The CDR3 DNA is TGTGCCAGCAGCCCGGAACGAGCCAAAAACATTCAGTACTTC.

As concerns this clonotype: A read error is possible here, since a much larger clone lies one base away. This beta chain was picked up by a library intended for alpha chains and is off target, so its count carries little meaning. This rearrangement joins TRBV29-1 to TRBJ2-3; D possibly corresponds to TRBD2 (7 bases). The CDR3 has 14 amino acids. Germline CDR1 reads SQVTM; CDR2 reads ANQGSEA. The CDR3 coding sequence is TGCGGCGTTGAAGGGGGGGCGGGAGTCGATACGCAGTATTTT. Protein sequence: CGVEGGAGVDTQYF.

This clonotype was seen a few times. Little can be read into the size of this beta chain, an off-target read in a library designed for alpha chains. This chain uses TRBV3-1 with TRBJ1-5; TRBD1 matches 8 bases. Germline V lookup: CDR1 LGHDT, CDR2 YNNKEL (reference sequence). The length of the CDR3 is 15 residues. Trimming took 5 bases from V and 0 from J; bases not matched to a gene: 3. The CDR3 is CASSLTGASNQPQHF. The CDR3 DNA reads TGTGCCAGCAGCTTGACAGGGGCTAGCAATCAGCCCCAGCATTTT. Drawing the rest from reference TRBV3-1 and TRBJ1-5, the complete variable domain is DTAVSQTPKYLVTQMGNDKSIKCEQNLGHDTMYWYKQDSKKFLKIMFSYNNKELIINETVPNRFSPKSPDKAHLNLHINSLELGDSAVYFCASSLTGASNQPQHFGDGTRLSIL.

This clonotype was seen many times. A library prepared for alpha chains yielded this beta chain as an off-target read; its size is of little meaning. V and J are TRBV5-6 and TRBJ2-7, with D tentatively TRBD1 or TRBD2 (5 bases each). CDR1 and CDR2 from the germline V gene are SGHDT and YYEEEE. Trimming took 4 bases from V and 9 from J, leaving 17 bases between them. There are 13 residues in the CDR3. The CDR3 sequence is CASSAPQSGTQYF. As DNA, the CDR3 is TGTGCCAGCAGCGCTCCTCAATCCGGGACGCAGTACTTC.

Turning to this clonotype: This beta chain was picked up by a library intended for alpha chains and is off target, so its count carries little meaning. The chain links TRBV28 to TRBJ1-2, with 7 bases that match TRBD1. Germline CDR1 MDHEN, CDR2 SYDVKM. This CDR3 has 15 amino acids. V was pared by 3 bases and J by 0 bases, with 4 bases of the junction left unmatched. CDR3 in DNA: TGTGCCAGCAGTTTCCCGGACAGGCCTAACTATGGCTACACCTTC. Its protein is CASSFPDRPNYGYTF.

This clonotype was counted at least ten times. One end of the junction varies from germline; a read error may be responsible. The library was built for alpha chains, so this beta chain is an off-target read and its size means little. The chain couples TRBV28 to TRBJ2-2; 9 bases fit TRBD1. The CDR3 is 14 residues long. Germline CDR1 is MDHEN and CDR2 is SYDVKM. CDR3 loop: CASSLPETGGVLFF. CDR3 DNA sequence: TGTGCCAGCAGTTTACCAGAGACAGGGGGGGTGCTGTTTTTT.

Ten or more counts support this clonotype. The size of this beta chain means little, since it is a stray read in a library made for alpha chains. The chain recombines TRBV2 with TRBJ1-2, with D uncertain. V shed 2 bases and J shed 11 bases, with 12 bases lying between them. Germline V gene lookup returns CDR1 SNHLY and CDR2 FYNNEI. CDR3 length equals 12 residues. The CDR3 region is CASSETVRVYTF. The CDR3 DNA follows: TGTGCCAGCAGTGAAACGGTACGGGTTTACACCTTC.

This clonotype has at least ten counts. This beta chain is a stray read from a library made for alpha chains; its abundance is not meaningful. The rearrangement links TRBV20-1 to TRBJ2-7, with D possibly being TRBD1 (5 bases). V was pared by 3 bases and J by 6 bases, with 18 bases between. The CDR3 has 14 residues. Looked up from germline, CDR1 is DFQATT and CDR2 is SNEGSKA (reference sequence). The CDR3 reads CSASEDGRVGEQYF. DNA for the CDR3: TGCAGTGCTAGCGAGGATGGCAGGGTGGGCGAGCAGTACTTC.

As concerns this clonotype: This beta chain is an off-target read within a library intended for alpha chains, so its frequency means little. The chain links TRBV20-1 to TRBJ1-2; D is possibly TRBD1 (6 bases). CDR1 DFQATT and CDR2 SNEGSKA come from the germline V gene (reference sequence). V gave up 3 bases and J gave up 9 bases, with 17 bases separating them. The CDR3 consists of 13 residues. In DNA form, the CDR3 reads TGCAGTGCTAGTGGGGGCCAGTTTTTGAGCTACACCTTC. Translating it yields CSASGGQFLSYTF.

This clonotype was counted only a few times. This beta chain is a stray read from a library made for alpha chains; its abundance is not meaningful. The chain joins TRBV20-1 to TRBJ1-2; D perhaps matches TRBD1 (6 bases). The germline V gene encodes CDR1 DFQATT and CDR2 SNEGSKA (reference sequence). V was pared by 5 bases and J by 0 bases, with 16 bases between. CDR3 size: 15 residues. As DNA, the CDR3 is TGCAGTGCTCGACCGGGACAACAGACTAACTATGGCTACACCTTC. Protein: CSARPGQQTNYGYTF.

In this sample, this clonotype turned up many times. This beta chain is a stray sequence in a library constructed for alpha chains; its clone size is not meaningful. This chain joins TRBV3-1 and TRBJ2-1; D uncertain. CDR3 length equals 15 residues. The germline gives CDR1 LGHDT, CDR2 YNNKEL (reference sequence). Trimming stripped 2 bases from V and 4 bases from J, with 12 bases between. The CDR3 protein is CASSQWGIEYNEQFF. The CDR3 DNA reads as TGTGCCAGCAGCCAATGGGGTATAGAATACAATGAGCAGTTCTTC.

This clonotype came up many times. For a library built for alpha chains, this beta chain is a stray read; little rests on its size. The rearrangement links TRBV12-3 or TRBV12-4 to TRBJ1-5, with 8 bases fitting TRBD1. This CDR3 is 16 amino acids long. The ends lost 7 bases at V and 7 bases at J; junction bases unmatched: 15. CDR3 sequence: CASIPGGPGGGQPQHF. Here the CDR3 DNA reads TGTGCCAGCATCCCCGGGGGTCCAGGGGGCGGGCAGCCCCAGCATTTT.

This clonotype was recorded at least ten times. The size of this beta chain means little, since it is a stray read in a library made for alpha chains. The chain is built from TRBV11-2 and TRBJ2-3, with D uncertain. Germline V CDR1 and CDR2: SGHAT, FQNNGV. Between the trimmed V and J ends, which lost 5 bases and 7 bases, there was a span of 7 bases. This CDR3 is built from 11 residues. The CDR3 DNA sequence: TGTGCCAGCAGCAATACGAATACGCAGTATTTT. This codes for CASSNTNTQYF.

About this clonotype itself: This beta chain is off target for a library built for alpha chains, so its abundance means little. J is TRBJ1-2 and V is TRBV20-1; D is ambiguous. Germline assignment: CDR1 DFQATT and CDR2 SNEGSKA (reference sequence). V shed 4 bases and J shed 2 bases, with 17 bases lying between them. This CDR3 is built from 15 residues. Here the CDR3 reads CSAIGGGSINYGYTF. For the CDR3, the DNA is TGCAGTGCTATAGGAGGAGGAAGTATAAACTATGGCTACACCTTC.

This clonotype was detected many times. Since it is a stray read in a library aimed at alpha chains, this beta chain has a size that is not meaningful. The chain links TRBV29-1 to TRBJ1-1; D is possibly TRBD1 (5 bases). CDR1 is SQVTM, CDR2 ANQGSEA, per germline. V gave up 3 bases and J gave up 6 bases, with 8 bases separating them. The CDR3 has 11 amino acids. In DNA, the CDR3 is TGCAGCGTTGACGGGGGTCCTGAAGCTTTCTTT. Its translation: CSVDGGPEAFF.

Only a few counts were recorded for this clonotype. Because this beta chain is a stray read in a library intended to capture alpha chains, its abundance should not be given much weight. The V and J genes are TRBV2 and TRBJ2-2; D unresolved. The germline V gene has CDR1 SNHLY and CDR2 FYNNEI. Trimming stripped 5 bases from V and 3 bases from J, with 16 bases between. This CDR3 has 16 residues. The CDR3 DNA is TGTGCCAGCAGTCTGTATGGATCCCGGGACACCGGGGAGCTGTTTTTT. Translated: CASSLYGSRDTGELFF.

In regard to this clonotype: This beta chain slipped into a library made for alpha chains as a stray read, so its size is not meaningful. The chain employs TRBV6-1 and TRBJ2-1; 16 nucleotides agree with TRBD2. The CDR3 spans 18 residues. Germline trimming cut 2 bases from V and 7 bases from J; bases unmatched to any gene: 8. Germline V gives CDR1 MNHNS, CDR2 SASEGT. The CDR3 loop reads CASSEQPPGLAGGNEQFF. In DNA form, the CDR3 reads TGTGCCAGCAGTGAACAACCCCCGGGACTAGCGGGGGGGAATGAGCAGTTCTTC.

This clonotype came up a few times. As an off-target read in a library built for alpha chains, this beta chain has a frequency of little significance. This chain joins TRBV12-3 or TRBV12-4 and TRBJ2-3; D is perhaps TRBD1 or TRBD2 (7 bases each). With 7 bases removed from V and 4 bases from J, the gap between germline ends came to 18 bases. The CDR3 runs to 15 residues. The CDR3 loop reads CASTPGEGASDTQYF. CDR3 nucleotides: TGTGCCAGCACCCCAGGGGAGGGGGCATCAGATACGCAGTATTTT.

At least ten counts were recorded for this clonotype. Within a library made for alpha chains, this beta chain is off target, and its count is uninformative. The CDR3 nucleotides are TGTGCCAGCAGTTTAGAAGTTGCACCAGGGTACTTC. This encodes CASSLEVAPGYF. The gene calls are TRBV12-3 or TRBV12-4 and TRBJ2-5; unclear D gene. CDR3 size: 12 residues. V lost 1 base and J lost 13, with 13 bases in between.

This clonotype was seen at least ten times. The library was designed around alpha chains, so this beta chain is a stray read whose abundance carries little weight. The chain uses TRBV6-1 and TRBJ1-1; D may be TRBD1 (6 bases). V shed 7 bases and J shed 4 bases, with 13 bases lying between them. The CDR3 sequence is 13 residues long. Germline loops: CDR1 MNHNS, CDR2 SASEGT. The CDR3 reads CASTTGFGTEAFF. The CDR3 DNA follows: TGTGCCAGCACGACAGGCTTCGGCACTGAAGCTTTCTTT.

Concerning this clonotype itself: Found in a library prepared for alpha chains, this beta chain is an off-target read, and its abundance has little meaning. The chain has TRBV12-3 or TRBV12-4 and TRBJ1-5; 7 bases line up with TRBD1. The ends lost 6 bases at V and 3 bases at J; junction bases unmatched: 8. This CDR3 is 15 amino acids long. The CDR3 nucleotides read TGTGCCAGCAGCTCCGGGACAGCTTCCAATCAGCCCCAGCATTTT. This translates into CASSSGTASNQPQHF.